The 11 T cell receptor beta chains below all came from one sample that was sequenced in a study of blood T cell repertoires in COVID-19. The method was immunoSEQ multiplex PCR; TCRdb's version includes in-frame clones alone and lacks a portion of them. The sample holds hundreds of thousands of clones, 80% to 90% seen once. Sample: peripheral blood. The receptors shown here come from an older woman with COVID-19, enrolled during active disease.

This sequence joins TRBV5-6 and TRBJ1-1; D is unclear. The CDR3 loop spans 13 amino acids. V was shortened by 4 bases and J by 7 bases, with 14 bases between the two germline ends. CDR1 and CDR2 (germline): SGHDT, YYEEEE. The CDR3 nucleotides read TGTGCCAGCAGCCTCACGAGGGAGGTTGAAGCTTTCTTT. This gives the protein CASSLTREVEAFF.

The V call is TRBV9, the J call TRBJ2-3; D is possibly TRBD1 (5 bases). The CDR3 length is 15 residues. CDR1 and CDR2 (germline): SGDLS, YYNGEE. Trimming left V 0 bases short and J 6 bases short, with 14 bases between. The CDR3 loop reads CASSVEGRIGDTQYF. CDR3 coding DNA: TGTGCCAGCAGCGTAGAGGGGCGGATTGGGGATACGCAGTATTTT.

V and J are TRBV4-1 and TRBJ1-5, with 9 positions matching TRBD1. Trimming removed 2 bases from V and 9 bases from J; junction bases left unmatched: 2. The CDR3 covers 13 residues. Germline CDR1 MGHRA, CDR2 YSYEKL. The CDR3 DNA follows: TGCGCCAGCAGCCAACCGGACAGGGGGCCCCAGCATTTT. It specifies CASSQPDRGPQHF.

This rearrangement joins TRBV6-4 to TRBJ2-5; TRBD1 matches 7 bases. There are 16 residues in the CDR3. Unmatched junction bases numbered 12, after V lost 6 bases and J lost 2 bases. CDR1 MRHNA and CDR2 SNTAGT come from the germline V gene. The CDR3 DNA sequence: TGTGCCAGCAGCGAAATTCGACAGGGTAGTCAAGAGACCCAGTACTTC. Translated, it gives CASSEIRQGSQETQYF.

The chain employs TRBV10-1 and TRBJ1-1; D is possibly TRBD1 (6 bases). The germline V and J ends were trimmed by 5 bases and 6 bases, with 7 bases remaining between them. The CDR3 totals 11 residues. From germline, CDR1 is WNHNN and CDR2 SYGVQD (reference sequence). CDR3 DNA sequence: TGCGCCAGCAGTTCAGGGGCTGAAGCTTTCTTT. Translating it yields CASSSGAEAFF.

CDR3 sequence reads: CSVGGATSWSSYNEQFF. For the CDR3, the DNA is TGCAGCGTTGGTGGGGCAACTAGCTGGAGCTCCTACAATGAGCAGTTCTTC. The chain recombines TRBV29-1 with TRBJ2-1; the D gene is possibly TRBD2 (6 bases). The CDR3 contains 17 residues. The ends were cut back, 4 bases at V and 0 bases at J, with 19 bases in the middle. Looked up from germline, CDR1 is SQVTM and CDR2 is ANQGSEA.

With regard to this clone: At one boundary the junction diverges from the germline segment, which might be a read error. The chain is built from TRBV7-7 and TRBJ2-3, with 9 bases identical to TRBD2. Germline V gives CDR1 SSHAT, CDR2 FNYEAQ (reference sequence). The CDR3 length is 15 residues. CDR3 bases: TGTGCTAGCAGCTTAGATGCTAGCGGGGCAGATACGCAGTATTTT. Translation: CASSLDASGADTQYF. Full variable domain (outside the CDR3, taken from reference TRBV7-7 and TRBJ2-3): GAGVSQSPRYKVTKRGQDVTLRCDPISSHATLYWYQQALGQGPEFLTYFNYEAQPDKSGLPSDRFSAERPEGSISTLTIQRTEQRDSAMYRCASSLDASGADTQYFGPGTRLTVL.

CDR3 nucleotide sequence: TGTGCCAGCAGCCATACGGGAGGGGCGAACACCGGGGAGCTGTTTTTT. Residues: CASSHTGGANTGELFF. The chain uses TRBV7-9 and TRBJ2-2; 8 positions agree with TRBD2. The CDR3 consists of 16 residues. The trim removed 5 bases at V and 0 bases at J, leaving 5 bases unmatched. From germline, CDR1 is SEHNR and CDR2 FQNEAQ (reference sequence).

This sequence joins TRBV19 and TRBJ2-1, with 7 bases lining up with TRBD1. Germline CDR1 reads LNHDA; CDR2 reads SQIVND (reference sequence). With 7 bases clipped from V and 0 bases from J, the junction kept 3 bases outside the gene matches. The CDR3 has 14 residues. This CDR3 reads CASKDRVSYNEQFF. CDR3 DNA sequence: TGTGCCAGTAAAGACAGGGTCTCCTACAATGAGCAGTTCTTC.

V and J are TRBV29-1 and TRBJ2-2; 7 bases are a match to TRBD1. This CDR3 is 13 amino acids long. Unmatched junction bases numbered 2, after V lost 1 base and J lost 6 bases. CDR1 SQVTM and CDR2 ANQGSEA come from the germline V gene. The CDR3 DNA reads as TGCAGCGTTGAAGTTCAGGGGGCCGGGGAGCTGTTTTTT. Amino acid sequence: CSVEVQGAGELFF.

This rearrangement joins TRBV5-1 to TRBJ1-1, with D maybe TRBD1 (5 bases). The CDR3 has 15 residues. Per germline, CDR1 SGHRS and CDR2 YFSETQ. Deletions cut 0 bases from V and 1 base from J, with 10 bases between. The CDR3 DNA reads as TGCGCCAGCAGCTTGGATGGGGCCGGGAACACTGAAGCTTTCTTT. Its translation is CASSLDGAGNTEAFF.